This note documents a single T cell receptor (beta chain) sequence. The antigen remains unidentified. This CDR3 has 18 residues. The sample comes from a study of CXCR3-negative and CXCR3-positive naive CD8 T cells. Each TRB cDNA library was prepared by 5' RACE (with UMI labels). TCRdb processed the 5' RACE reads again and assigns one entry to each CDR3 protein, with no DNA. The sample totals some 140,000 distinct CDR3 sequences. Regarding the study as a whole: More hydrophobic TRB CDR3s were found in CXCR3-positive naive cells than in CXCR3-negative naive cells.

The chain recombines TRBV21-1 with TRBJ2-3. TRBV21-1 is shown as a pseudogene. The receptor was isolated from a human donor in good health. Some clones in this sample may be carry-over from other donors' samples. Sequenced sample: naive CXCR3+ CD8+ T cells from blood. Subset: CD45RO-CCR7+CD27+CD95- naive CD8+ T cells expressing CXCR3 (TNR3+). The chain's CDR3 is CASSKSIFALLRTDTQYF.